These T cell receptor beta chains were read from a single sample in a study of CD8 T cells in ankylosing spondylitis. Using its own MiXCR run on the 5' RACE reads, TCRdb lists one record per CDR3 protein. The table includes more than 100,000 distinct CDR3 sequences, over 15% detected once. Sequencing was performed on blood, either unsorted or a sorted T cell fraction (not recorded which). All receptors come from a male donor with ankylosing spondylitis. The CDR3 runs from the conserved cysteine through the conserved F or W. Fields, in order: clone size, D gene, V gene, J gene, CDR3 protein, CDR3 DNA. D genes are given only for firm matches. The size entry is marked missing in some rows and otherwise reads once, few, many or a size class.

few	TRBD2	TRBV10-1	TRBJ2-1	CASSERTGGGNEQFF	TGCGCCAGCAGTGAAAGAACGGGAGGAGGGAATGAGCAGTTCTTC
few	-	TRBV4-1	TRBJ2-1	CASSHDGSVSYNEQFF	TGCGCCAGCAGCCATGACGGGAGCGTCTCCTACAATGAGCAGTTCTTC
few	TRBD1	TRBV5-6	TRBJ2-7	CASSFRDREQYF	TGTGCCAGCAGCTTCCGGGACAGAGAGCAGTACTTC
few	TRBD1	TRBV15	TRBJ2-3	CATSTPTGSSADTQYF	TGTGCCACCAGCACGCCGACAGGGAGTTCTGCAGATACGCAGTATTTT
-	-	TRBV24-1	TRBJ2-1	CATSDSGTDNEQFF	TGTGCCACCAGTGATTCTGGCACTGACAATGAGCAGTTCTTC
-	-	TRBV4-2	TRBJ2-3	CASSQDRFGADTQYF	TGTGCCAGCAGCCAAGATAGGTTCGGGGCCGATACGCAGTATTTT
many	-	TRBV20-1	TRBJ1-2	CSAGQNYGYTF	TGCAGTGCTGGACAGAACTATGGCTACACCTTC
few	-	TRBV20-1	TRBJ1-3	CSARIPGPSGNTIYF	TGCAGTGCTAGAATACCTGGCCCCTCTGGAAACACCATATATTTT
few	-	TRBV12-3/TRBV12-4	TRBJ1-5	CASSSDGLPQHF	TGTGCCAGCAGTTCCGACGGGCTGCCCCAGCATTTT
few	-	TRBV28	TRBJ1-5	CASSWASNQPQHF	TGTGCCAGCAGTTGGGCCTCGAATCAGCCCCAGCATTTT
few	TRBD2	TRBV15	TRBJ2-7	CATSRDGSGGRNEQYF	TGTGCCACCAGCAGAGATGGGTCGGGAGGCAGGAACGAGCAGTACTTC
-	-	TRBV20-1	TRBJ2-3	CSARDRGQNTDTQYF	TGCAGTGCTAGAGATCGGGGACAAAACACAGATACGCAGTATTTT
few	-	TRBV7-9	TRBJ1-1	CASSQTEAFF	TGTGCCAGCAGCCAGACCGAAGCTTTCTTT
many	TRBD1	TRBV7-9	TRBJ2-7	CASSLVGGGQGAYEQYF	TGTGCCAGCAGCTTAGTCGGTGGGGGACAGGGTGCCTACGAGCAGTACTTC
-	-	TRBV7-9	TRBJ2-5	CASSFALLETQYF	TGTGCCAGCAGCTTCGCATTGTTGGAGACCCAGTACTTC
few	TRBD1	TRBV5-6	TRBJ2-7	CASSPERDRGNYEQYF	TGTGCCAGCAGCCCTGAGCGAGACAGGGGGAACTACGAGCAGTACTTC
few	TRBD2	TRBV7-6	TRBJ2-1	CASGRIAGGPNEQFF	TGTGCCAGCGGACGGATAGCGGGAGGACCCAATGAGCAGTTCTTC
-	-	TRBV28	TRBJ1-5	CASSQQGIWQPQHF	TGTGCCAGCAGCCAACAGGGTATATGGCAGCCCCAGCATTTT
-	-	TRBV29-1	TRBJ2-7	CSVEGRPYEQYF	TGCAGCGTTGAAGGCAGACCCTACGAGCAGTACTTC
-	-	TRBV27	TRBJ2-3	CASSLSLQGYFTDTQYF	TGTGCCAGCAGTTTATCCCTCCAGGGCTACTTCACAGATACGCAGTATTTT
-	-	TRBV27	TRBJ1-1	CASSSSGSPRGTEAFF	TGTGCCAGCAGTTCCTCCGGGTCCCCCAGGGGCACTGAAGCTTTCTTT
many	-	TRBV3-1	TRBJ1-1	CASSQDTPGKMNTEAFF	TGTGCCAGCAGCCAAGATACACCAGGTAAGATGAACACTGAAGCTTTCTTT
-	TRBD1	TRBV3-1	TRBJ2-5	CASSFRQGGETQYF	TGTGCCAGCAGCTTTCGACAGGGTGGAGAGACCCAGTACTTC
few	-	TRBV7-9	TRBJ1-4	CASSLLGGVPNEKLFF	TGTGCCAGCAGCCTCCTGGGCGGGGTCCCTAATGAAAAACTGTTTTTT
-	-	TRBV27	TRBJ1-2	CASNLGAGRGYTF	TGTGCCAGCAACCTCGGTGCAGGGCGCGGCTACACCTTC
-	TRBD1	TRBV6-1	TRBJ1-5	CASRSGTGLSNQPQHF	TGTGCCAGCAGATCAGGGACAGGCCTTAGCAATCAGCCCCAGCATTTT
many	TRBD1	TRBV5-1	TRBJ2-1	CASSLRDRGIDEQFF	TGCGCCAGCAGCCTCCGGGACAGGGGGATAGATGAGCAGTTCTTC
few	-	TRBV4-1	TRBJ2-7	CASSQEISQGFYEQYF	TGCGCCAGCAGCCAAGAAATTTCCCAGGGGTTCTACGAGCAGTACTTC
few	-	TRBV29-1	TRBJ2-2	CSVEVNPNTGELFF	TGCAGCGTTGAAGTAAACCCGAACACCGGGGAGCTGTTTTTT
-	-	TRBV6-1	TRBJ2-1	CASSVWSYNEQFF	TGTGCCAGCAGTGTTTGGTCCTACAATGAGCAGTTCTTC
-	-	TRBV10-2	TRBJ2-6	CASSSWAANSGANALTF	TGCGCCAGCAGCTCCTGGGCAGCGAACTCTGGGGCCAACGCCCTGACTTTC
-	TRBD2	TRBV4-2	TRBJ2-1	CASSQHRTSGDSYNEQFF	TGTGCCAGCAGCCAACACCGGACTAGCGGGGATTCCTACAATGAGCAGTTCTTC
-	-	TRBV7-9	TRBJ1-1	CASRGGGKTEAFF	TGTGCCAGCCGCGGAGGGGGGAAAACTGAAGCTTTCTTT
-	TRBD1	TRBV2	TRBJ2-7	CASSDADRVYEQYF	TGTGCCAGCAGTGACGCGGACAGGGTCTACGAGCAGTACTTC
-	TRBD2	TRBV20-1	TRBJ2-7	CSARDGLAVWDEQYF	TGCAGTGCTAGAGATGGACTAGCGGTATGGGACGAGCAGTACTTC
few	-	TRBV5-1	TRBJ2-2	CASSFPALSNTGELFF	TGCGCCAGCAGCTTCCCGGCCCTCTCGAACACCGGGGAGCTGTTTTTT
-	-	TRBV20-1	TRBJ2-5	CSASALPGAETQYF	TGCAGTGCTAGCGCCTTGCCGGGTGCAGAGACCCAGTACTTC
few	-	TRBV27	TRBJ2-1	CASTDRGMYNEQFF	TGTGCCAGCACGGACCGCGGGATGTACAATGAGCAGTTCTTC
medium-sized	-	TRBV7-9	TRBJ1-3	CASNRIVGPDSGNTIYF	TGTGCCAGCAACCGTATTGTAGGCCCCGACTCTGGAAACACCATATATTTT
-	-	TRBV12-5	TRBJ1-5	CASDLTGGDQPQHF	TGTGCTAGTGACCTAACTGGGGGGGATCAGCCCCAGCATTTT
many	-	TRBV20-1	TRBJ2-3	CSAGGAHGPDTQYF	TGCAGTGCAGGGGGAGCCCATGGGCCAGATACGCAGTATTTT
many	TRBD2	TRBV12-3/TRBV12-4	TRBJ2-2	CASSYRLAGGPDTGELFF	TGTGCCAGCAGTTATCGACTAGCGGGAGGGCCGGACACCGGGGAGCTGTTTTTT
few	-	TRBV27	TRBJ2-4	CASSFGQGIQYF	TGTGCCAGCAGTTTCGGTCAGGGCATTCAGTACTTC
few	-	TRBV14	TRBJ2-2	CASSPYIGTGELFF	TGTGCCAGCAGCCCATACATTGGGACCGGGGAGCTGTTTTTT
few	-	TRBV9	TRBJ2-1	CASSPGSHGPQNEQFF	TGTGCCAGCAGCCCTGGGAGCCACGGGCCCCAAAATGAGCAGTTCTTC
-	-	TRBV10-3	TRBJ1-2	CAISEAFGYGYTF	TGTGCCATCAGTGAGGCATTCGGCTATGGCTACACCTTC